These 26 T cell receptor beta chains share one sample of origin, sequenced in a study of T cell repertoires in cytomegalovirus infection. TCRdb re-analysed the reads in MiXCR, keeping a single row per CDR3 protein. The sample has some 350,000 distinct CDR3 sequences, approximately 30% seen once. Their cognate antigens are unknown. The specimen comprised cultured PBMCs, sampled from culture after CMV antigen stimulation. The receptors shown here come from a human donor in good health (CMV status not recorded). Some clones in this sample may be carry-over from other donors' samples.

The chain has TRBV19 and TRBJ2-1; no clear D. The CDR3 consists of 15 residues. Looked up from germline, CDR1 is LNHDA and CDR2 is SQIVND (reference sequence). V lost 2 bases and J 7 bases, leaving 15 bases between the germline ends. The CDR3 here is CASSITIQAGNEQFF. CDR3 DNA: TGTGCCAGTAGTATAACGATCCAGGCTGGAAATGAGCAGTTCTTC.

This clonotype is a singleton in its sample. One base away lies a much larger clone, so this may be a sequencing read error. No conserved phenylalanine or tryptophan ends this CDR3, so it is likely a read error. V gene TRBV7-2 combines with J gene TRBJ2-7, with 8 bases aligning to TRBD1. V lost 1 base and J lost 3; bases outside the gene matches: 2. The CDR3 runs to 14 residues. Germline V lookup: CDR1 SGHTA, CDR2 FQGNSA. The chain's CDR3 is CASSLGGQVYEQYY. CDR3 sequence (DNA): TGTGCCAGCAGCTTAGGGGGACAGGTCTACGAGCAGTACTAC.

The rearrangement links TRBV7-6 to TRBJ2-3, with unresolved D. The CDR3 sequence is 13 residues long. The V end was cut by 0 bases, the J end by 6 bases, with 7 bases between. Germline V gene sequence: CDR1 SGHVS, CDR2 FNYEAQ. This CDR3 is CASSLAQWDTQYF. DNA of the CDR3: TGTGCCAGCAGCTTAGCCCAGTGGGATACGCAGTATTTT.

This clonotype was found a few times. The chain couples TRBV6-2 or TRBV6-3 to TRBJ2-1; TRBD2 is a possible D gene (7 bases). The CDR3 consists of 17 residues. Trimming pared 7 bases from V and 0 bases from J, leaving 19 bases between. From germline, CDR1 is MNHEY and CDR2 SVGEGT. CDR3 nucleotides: TGTGCCAGCACCCAGGGAGGGGGGTCACGCTCCTACAATGAGCAGTTCTTC. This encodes CASTQGGGSRSYNEQFF.

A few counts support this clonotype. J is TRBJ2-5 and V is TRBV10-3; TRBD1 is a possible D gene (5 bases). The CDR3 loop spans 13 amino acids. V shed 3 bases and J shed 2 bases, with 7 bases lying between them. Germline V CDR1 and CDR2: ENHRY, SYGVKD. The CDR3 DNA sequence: TGTGCCATCAGTGAAGACAGACAAGAGACCCAGTACTTC. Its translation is CAISEDRQETQYF.

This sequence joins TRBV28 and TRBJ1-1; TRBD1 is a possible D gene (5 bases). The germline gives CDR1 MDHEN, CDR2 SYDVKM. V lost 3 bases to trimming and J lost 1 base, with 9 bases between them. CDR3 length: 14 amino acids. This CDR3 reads CASSFYGGNTEAFF. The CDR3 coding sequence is TGTGCCAGCAGTTTTTATGGGGGGAACACTGAAGCTTTCTTT.

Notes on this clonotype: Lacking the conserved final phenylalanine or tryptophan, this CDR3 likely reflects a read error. CDR3 sequence (DNA): TGTGCCAGCAGTGTGGGGGAGGGCAGAGGGGGCACAGATACGCAGTATTCT. This translates into CASSVGEGRGGTDTQYS. The V and J genes are TRBV25-1 and TRBJ2-3; 7 bases match TRBD2. Germline values: CDR1 MGHDK, CDR2 SYGVNS. V was clipped by 4 bases and J by 1 base; unmatched bases: 11. The CDR3 runs 17 residues.

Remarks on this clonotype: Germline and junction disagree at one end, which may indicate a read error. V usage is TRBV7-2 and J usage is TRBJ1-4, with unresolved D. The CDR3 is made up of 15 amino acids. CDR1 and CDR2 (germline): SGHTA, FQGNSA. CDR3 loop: CASSFLGSPNETLFF. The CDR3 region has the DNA TGTGCCAGCAGCTTCCTAGGGTCACCTAATGAAACACTGTTTTTT.

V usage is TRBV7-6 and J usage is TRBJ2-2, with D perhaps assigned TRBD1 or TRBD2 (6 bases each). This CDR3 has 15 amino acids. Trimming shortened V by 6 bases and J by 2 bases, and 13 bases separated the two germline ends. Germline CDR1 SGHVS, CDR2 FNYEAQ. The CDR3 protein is CASSFGGTNTGELFF. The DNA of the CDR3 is TGTGCCAGCAGTTTTGGAGGGACAAACACCGGGGAGCTGTTTTTT.

CDR3 protein: CASSYSSGRDEQFF. In DNA form, the CDR3 reads TGTGCCAGCAGTTACTCTAGCGGGAGGGATGAGCAGTTCTTC. The V call is TRBV6-6, the J call TRBJ2-1; 11 bases are a match to TRBD2. The germline CDR1 and CDR2 sequences are MNHNY and SVGAGI (reference sequence). The CDR3 contains 14 residues. J gave up 8 bases and V 0 bases, and 0 bases lay outside the gene matches.

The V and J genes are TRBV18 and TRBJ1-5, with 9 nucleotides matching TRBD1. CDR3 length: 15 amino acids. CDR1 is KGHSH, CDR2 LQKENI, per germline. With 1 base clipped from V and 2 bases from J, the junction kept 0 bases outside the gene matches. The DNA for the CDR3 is TGTGCCAGCTCACCACGACAGGGGGGCAATCAGCCCCAGCATTTT. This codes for CASSPRQGGNQPQHF.

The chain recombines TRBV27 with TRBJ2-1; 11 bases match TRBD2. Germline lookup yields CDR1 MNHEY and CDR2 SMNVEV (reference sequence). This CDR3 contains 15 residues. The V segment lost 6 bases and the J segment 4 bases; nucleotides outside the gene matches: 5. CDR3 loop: CASSRTSGRYNEQFF. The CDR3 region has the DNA TGTGCCAGCAGCCGAACTAGCGGGAGATACAATGAGCAGTTCTTC.

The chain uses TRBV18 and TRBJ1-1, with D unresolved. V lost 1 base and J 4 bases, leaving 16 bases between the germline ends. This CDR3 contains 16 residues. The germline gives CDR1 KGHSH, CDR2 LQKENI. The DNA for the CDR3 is TGTGCCAGCTCACCACAGACTTTGAGGGAGGCCACTGAAGCTTTCTTT. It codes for CASSPQTLREATEAFF.

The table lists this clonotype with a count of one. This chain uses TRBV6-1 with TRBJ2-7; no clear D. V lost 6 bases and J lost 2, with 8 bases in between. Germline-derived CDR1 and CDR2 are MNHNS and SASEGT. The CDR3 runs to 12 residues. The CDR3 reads CASRVQPYEQYF. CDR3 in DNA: TGTGCCAGCAGGGTACAACCCTACGAGCAGTACTTC.

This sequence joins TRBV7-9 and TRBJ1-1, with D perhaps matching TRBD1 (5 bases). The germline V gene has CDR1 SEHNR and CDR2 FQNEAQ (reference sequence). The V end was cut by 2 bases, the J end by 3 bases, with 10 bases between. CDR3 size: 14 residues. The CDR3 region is CASSLSKGYTEAFF. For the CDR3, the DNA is TGTGCCAGCAGCTTATCGAAGGGGTACACTGAAGCTTTCTTT.

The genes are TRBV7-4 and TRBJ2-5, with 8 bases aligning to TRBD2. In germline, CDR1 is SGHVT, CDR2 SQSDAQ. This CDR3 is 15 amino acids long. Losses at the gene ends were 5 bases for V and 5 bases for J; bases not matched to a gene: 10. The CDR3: CASSPRTSPPETQYF. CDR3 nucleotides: TGTGCCAGCAGCCCACGGACTAGCCCTCCGGAGACCCAGTACTTC.

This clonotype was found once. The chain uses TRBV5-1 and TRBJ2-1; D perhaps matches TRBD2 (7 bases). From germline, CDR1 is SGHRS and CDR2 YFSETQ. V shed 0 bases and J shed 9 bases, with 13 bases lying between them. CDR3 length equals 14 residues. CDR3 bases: TGCGCCAGCAGCTTGGGGGAGGGGGAAGGTGAGCAGTTCTTC. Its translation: CASSLGEGEGEQFF.

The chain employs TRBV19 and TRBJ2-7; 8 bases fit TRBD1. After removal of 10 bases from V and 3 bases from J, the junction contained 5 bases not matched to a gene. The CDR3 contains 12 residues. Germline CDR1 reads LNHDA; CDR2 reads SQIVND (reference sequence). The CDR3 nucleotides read TGTGCCACTTCAGACAGGGGCTACGAGCAGTACTTC. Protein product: CATSDRGYEQYF.

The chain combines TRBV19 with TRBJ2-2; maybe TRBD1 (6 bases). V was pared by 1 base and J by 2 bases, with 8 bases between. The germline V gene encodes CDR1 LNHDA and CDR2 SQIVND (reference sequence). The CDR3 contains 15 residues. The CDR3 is CASSIGRGNTGELFF. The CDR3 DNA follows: TGTGCCAGTAGTATAGGCAGGGGAAACACCGGGGAGCTGTTTTTT.

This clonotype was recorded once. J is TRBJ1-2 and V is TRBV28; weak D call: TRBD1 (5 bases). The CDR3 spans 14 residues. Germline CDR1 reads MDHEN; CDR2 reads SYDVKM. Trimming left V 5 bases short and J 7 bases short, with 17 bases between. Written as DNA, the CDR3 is TGTGCCAGCAGTAATACAGGAGGGGCGGTTGGCTACACCTTC. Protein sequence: CASSNTGGAVGYTF.

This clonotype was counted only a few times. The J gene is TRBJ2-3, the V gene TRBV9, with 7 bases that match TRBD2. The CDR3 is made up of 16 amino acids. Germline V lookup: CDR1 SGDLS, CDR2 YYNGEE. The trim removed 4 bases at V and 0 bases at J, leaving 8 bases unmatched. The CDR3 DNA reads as TGTGCCAGCAGCCATTCCCAGCGGGACAGCACAGATACGCAGTATTTT. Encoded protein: CASSHSQRDSTDTQYF.

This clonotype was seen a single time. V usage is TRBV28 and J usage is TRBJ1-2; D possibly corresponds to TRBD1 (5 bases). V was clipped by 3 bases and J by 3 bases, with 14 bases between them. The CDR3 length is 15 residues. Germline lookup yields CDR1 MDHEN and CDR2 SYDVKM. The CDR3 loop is CASSFSSGGDYGYTF. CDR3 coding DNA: TGTGCCAGCAGTTTTTCTTCCGGGGGAGACTATGGCTACACCTTC.

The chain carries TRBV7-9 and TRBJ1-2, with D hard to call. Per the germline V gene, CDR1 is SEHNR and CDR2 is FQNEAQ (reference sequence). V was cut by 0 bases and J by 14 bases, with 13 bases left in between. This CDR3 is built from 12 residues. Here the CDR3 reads CASSLAGDARTF. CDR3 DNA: TGTGCCAGCAGCTTAGCCGGTGACGCCAGGACCTTC.

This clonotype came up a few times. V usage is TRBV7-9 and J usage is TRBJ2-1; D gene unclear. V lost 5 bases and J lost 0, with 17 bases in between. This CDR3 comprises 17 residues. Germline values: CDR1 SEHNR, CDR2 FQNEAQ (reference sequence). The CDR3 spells CASSPHPAAASYNEQFF. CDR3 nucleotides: TGTGCCAGCAGCCCCCACCCTGCAGCCGCCTCCTACAATGAGCAGTTCTTC.

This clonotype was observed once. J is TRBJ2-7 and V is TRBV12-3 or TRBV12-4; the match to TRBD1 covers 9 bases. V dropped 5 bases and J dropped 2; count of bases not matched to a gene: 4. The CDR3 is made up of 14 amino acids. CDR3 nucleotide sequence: TGTGCCAGCAGTGTGGGACAGGGAACCTACGAGCAGTACTTC. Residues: CASSVGQGTYEQYF.

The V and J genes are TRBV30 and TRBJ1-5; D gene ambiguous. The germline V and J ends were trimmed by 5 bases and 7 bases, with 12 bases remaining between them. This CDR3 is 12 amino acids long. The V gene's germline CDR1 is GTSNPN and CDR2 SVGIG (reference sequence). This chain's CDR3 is CAWGSNRQPQHF. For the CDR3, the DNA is TGTGCCTGGGGGTCAAATAGGCAGCCCCAGCATTTT.